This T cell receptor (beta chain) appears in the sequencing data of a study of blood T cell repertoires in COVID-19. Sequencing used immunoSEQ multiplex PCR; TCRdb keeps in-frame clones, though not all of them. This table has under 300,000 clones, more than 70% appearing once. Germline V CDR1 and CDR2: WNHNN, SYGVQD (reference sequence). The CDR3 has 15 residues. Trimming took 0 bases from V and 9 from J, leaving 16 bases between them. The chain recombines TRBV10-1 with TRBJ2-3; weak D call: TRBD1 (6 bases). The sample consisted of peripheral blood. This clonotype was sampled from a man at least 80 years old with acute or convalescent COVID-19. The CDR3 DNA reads TGCGCCAGCAGTGAGTCGAAGGGGGATAAGGGCACGCAGTATTTT. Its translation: CASSESKGDKGTQYF.